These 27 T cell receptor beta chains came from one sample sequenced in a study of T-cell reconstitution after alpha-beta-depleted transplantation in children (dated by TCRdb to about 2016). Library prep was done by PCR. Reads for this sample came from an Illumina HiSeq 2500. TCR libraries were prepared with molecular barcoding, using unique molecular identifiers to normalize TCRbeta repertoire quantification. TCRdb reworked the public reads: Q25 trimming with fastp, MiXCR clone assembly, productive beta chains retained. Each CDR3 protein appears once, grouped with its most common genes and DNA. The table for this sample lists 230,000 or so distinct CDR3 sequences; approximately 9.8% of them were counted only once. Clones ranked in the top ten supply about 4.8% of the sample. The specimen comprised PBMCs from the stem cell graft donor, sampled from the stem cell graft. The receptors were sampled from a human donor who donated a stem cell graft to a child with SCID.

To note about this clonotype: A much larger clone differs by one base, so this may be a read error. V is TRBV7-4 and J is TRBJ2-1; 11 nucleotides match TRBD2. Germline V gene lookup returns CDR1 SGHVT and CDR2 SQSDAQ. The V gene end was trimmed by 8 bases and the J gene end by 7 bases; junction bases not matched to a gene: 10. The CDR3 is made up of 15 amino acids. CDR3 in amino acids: CASCRSGGAHNEQFF. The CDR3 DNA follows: TGTGCCAGCTGCCGTAGCGGGGGGGCCCATAATGAGCAGTTCTTC. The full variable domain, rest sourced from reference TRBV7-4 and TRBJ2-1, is GAGVSQSPRYKVAKRGRDVALRCDSISGHVTLYWYRQTLGQGSEVLTYSQSDAQRDKSGRPSGRFSAERPERSVSTLKIQRTEQGDSAVYLCASCRSGGAHNEQFFGPGTRLTVL.

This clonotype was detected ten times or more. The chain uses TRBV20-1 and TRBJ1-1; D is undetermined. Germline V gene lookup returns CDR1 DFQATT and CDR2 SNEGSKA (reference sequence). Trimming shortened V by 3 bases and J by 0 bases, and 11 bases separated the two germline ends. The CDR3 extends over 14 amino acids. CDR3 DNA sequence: TGCAGTGCTAGGGCCGGACGGATGAACACTGAAGCTTTCTTT. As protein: CSARAGRMNTEAFF.

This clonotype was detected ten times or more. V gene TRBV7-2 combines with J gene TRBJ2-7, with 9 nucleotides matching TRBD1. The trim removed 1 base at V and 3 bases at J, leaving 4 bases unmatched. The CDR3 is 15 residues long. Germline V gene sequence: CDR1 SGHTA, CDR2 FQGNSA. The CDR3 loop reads CASSLETGGVYEQYF. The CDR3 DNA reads TGTGCCAGCAGCTTAGAAACAGGGGGCGTCTACGAGCAGTACTTC. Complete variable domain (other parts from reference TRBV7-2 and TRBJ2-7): GAGVSQSPSNKVTEKGKDVELRCDPISGHTALYWYRQSLGQGLEFLIYFQGNSAPDKSGLPSDRFSAERTGGSVSTLTIQRTQQEDSAVYLCASSLETGGVYEQYFGPGTRLTVT.

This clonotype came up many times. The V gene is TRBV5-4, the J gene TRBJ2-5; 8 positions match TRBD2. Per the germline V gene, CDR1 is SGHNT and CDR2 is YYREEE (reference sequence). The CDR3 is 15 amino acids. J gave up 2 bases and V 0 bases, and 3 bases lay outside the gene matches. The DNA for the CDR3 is TGTGCCAGCAGCTTGGTAGTAGCGGGGCAAGAGACCCAGTACTTC. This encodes CASSLVVAGQETQYF.

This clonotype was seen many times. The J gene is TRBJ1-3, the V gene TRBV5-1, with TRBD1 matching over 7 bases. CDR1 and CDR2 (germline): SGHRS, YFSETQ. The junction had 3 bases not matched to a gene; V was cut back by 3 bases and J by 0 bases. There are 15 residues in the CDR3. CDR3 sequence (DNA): TGCGCCAGCAGCTCCACAGGGGCCTCTGGAAACACCATATATTTT. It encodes CASSSTGASGNTIYF. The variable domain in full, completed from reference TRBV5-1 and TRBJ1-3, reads KAGVTQTPRYLIKTRGQQVTLSCSPISGHRSVSWYQQTPGQGLQFLFEYFSETQRNKGNFPGRFSGRQFSNSRSEMNVSTLELGDSALYLCASSSTGASGNTIYFGEGSWLTVV.

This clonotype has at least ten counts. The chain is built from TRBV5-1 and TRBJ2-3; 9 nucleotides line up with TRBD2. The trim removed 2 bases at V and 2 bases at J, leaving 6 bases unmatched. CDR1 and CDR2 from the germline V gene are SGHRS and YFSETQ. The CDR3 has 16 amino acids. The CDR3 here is CASSLPAGGYTDTQYF. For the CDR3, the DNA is TGCGCCAGCAGCTTACCAGCGGGGGGATACACAGATACGCAGTATTTT.

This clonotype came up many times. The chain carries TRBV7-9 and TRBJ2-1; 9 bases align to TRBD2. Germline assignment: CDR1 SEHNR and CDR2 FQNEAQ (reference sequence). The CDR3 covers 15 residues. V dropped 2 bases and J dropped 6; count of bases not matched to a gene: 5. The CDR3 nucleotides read TGTGCCAGCAGCTTATCTAGCGGGGCCCTCAATGAGCAGTTCTTC. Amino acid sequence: CASSLSSGALNEQFF.

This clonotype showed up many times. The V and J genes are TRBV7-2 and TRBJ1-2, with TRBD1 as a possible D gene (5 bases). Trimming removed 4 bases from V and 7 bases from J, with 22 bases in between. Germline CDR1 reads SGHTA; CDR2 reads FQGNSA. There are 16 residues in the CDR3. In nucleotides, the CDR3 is TGTGCCAGCAGCTCAAGGATCCCAGGGTTGCCTAGTGGCTACACCTTC. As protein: CASSSRIPGLPSGYTF.

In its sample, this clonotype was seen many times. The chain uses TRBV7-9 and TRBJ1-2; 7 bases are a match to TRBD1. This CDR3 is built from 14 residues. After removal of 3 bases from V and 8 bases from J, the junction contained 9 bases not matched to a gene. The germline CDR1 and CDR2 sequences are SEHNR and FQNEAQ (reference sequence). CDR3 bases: TGTGCCAGCAGCTTCGACAGGGCTCCCTCAGGCTACACCTTC. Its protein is CASSFDRAPSGYTF.

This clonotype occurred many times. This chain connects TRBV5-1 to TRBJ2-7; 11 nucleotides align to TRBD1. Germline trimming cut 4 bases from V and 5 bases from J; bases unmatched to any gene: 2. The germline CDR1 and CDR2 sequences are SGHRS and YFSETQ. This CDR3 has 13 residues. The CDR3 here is CASSMGQGDEQYF. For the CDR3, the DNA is TGCGCCAGCAGCATGGGACAGGGGGACGAGCAGTACTTC.

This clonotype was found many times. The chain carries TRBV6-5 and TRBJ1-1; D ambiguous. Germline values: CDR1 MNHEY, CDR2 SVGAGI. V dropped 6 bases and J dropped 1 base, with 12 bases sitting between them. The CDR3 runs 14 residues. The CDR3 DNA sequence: TGTGCCAGCAGCCCCTTGTGGGGGAACACTGAAGCTTTCTTT. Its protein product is CASSPLWGNTEAFF.

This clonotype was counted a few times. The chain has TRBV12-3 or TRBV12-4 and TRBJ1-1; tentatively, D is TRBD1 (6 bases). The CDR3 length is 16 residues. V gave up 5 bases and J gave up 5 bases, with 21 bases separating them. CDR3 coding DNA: TGTGCCAGCAGTCCACCAGGACAGAAAACGAAAACTGAAGCTTTCTTT. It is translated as CASSPPGQKTKTEAFF.

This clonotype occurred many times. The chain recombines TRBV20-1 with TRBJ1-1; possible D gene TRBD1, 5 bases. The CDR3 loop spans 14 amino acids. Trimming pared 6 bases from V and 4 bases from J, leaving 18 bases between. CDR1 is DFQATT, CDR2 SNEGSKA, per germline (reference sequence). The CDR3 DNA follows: TGCAGTGCCCCGATCCAGGGATGGGGCACTGAAGCTTTCTTT. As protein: CSAPIQGWGTEAFF.

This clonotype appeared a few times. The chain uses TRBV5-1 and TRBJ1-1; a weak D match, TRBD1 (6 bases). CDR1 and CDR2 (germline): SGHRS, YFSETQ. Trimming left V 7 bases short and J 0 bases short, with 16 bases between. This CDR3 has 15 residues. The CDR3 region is CASSRAGDMNTEAFF. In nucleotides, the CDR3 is TGCGCCAGCTCCCGGGCAGGGGACATGAACACTGAAGCTTTCTTT.

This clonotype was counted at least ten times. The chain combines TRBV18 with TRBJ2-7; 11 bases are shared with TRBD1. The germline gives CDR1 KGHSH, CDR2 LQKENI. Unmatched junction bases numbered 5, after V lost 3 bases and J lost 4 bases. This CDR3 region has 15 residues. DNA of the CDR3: TGTGCCAGCTCACCGGGGACAGGGGGATCTTACGAGCAGTACTTC. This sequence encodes CASSPGTGGSYEQYF.

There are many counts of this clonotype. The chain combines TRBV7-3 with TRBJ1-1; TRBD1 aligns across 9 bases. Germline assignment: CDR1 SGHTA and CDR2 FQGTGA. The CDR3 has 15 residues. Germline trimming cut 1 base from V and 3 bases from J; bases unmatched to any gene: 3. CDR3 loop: CASSLMGQGYTEAFF. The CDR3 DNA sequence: TGTGCCAGCAGCTTAATGGGACAGGGCTACACTGAAGCTTTCTTT.

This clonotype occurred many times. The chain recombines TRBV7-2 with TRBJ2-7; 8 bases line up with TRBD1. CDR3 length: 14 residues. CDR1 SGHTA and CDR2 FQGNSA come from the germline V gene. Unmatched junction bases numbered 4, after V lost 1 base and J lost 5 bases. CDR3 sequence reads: CASSLEGRGHEQYF. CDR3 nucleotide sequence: TGTGCCAGCAGCTTAGAAGGCAGGGGGCACGAGCAGTACTTC.

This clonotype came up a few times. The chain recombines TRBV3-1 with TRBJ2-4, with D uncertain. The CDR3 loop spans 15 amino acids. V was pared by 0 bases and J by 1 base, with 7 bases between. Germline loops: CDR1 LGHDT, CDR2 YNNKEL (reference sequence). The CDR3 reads CASSQDHGAKNIQYF. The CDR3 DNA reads TGTGCCAGCAGCCAAGACCACGGGGCCAAAAACATTCAGTACTTC.

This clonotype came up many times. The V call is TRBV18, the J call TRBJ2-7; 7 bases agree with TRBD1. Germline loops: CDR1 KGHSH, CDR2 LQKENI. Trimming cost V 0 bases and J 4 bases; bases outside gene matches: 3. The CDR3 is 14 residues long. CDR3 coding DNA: TGTGCCAGCTCACCACCGGGACAGCTATACGAGCAGTACTTC. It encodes CASSPPGQLYEQYF.

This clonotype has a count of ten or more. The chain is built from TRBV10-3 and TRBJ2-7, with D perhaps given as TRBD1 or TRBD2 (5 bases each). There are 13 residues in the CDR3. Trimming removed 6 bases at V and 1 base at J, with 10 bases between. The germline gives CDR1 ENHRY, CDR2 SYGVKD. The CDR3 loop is CAISSGPSYEQYF. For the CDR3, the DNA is TGTGCCATCAGCTCGGGACCATCCTACGAGCAGTACTTC.

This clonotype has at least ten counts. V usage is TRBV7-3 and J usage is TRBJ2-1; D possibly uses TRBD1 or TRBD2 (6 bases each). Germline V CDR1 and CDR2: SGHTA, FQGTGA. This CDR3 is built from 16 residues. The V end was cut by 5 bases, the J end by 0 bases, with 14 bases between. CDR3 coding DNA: TGTGCCAGCAGCGCTCGAGGGGGGAGCTCCTACAATGAGCAGTTCTTC. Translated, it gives CASSARGGSSYNEQFF.

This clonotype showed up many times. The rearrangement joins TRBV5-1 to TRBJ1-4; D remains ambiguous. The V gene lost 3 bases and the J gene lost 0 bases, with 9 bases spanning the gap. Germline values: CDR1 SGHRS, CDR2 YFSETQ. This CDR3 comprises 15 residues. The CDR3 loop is CASSYDGSTNEKLFF. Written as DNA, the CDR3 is TGCGCCAGCAGCTATGACGGGTCAACTAATGAAAAACTGTTTTTT.

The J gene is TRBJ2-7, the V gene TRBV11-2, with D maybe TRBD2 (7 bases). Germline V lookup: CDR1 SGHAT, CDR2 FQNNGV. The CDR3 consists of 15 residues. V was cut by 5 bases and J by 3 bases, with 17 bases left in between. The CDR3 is CASSRGGGPLYEQYF. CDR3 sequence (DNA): TGTGCCAGCAGCCGAGGGGGAGGGCCCCTCTACGAGCAGTACTTC. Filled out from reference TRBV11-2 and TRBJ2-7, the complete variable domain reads EAGVAQSPRYKIIEKRQSVAFWCNPISGHATLYWYQQILGQGPKLLIQFQNNGVVDDSQLPKDRFSAERLKGVDSTLKIQPAKLEDSAVYLCASSRGGGPLYEQYFGPGTRLTVT.

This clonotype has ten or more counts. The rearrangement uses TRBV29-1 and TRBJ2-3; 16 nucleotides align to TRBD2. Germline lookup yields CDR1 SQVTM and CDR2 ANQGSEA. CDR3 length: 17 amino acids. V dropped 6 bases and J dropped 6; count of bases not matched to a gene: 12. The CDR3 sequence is CSVPKLSGLAGGDTQYF. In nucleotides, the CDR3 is TGCAGCGTCCCAAAACTCTCGGGACTAGCGGGGGGGGATACGCAGTATTTT.

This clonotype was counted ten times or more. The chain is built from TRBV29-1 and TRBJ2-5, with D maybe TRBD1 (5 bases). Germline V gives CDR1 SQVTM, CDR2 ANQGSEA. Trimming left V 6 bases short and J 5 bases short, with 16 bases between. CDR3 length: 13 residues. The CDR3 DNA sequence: TGCAGCGTGGTGACTTGGGGCCGGGAGACCCAGTACTTC. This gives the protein CSVVTWGRETQYF.

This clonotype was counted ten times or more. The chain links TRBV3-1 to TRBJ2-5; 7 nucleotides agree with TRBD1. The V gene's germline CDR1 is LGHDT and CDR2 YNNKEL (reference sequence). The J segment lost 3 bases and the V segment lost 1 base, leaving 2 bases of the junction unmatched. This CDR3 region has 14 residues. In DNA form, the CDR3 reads TGTGCCAGCAGCCAAGCCGACAGGGAAGAGACCCAGTACTTC. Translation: CASSQADREETQYF.

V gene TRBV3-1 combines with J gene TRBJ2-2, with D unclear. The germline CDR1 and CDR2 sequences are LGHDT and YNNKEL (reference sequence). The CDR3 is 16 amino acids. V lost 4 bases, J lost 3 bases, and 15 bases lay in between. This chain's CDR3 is CASSPLPNTDTGELFF. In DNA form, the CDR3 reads TGTGCCAGCAGCCCCCTACCGAATACTGACACCGGGGAGCTGTTTTTT. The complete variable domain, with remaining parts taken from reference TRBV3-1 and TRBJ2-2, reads DTAVSQTPKYLVTQMGNDKSIKCEQNLGHDTMYWYKQDSKKFLKIMFSYNNKELIINETVPNRFSPKSPDKAHLNLHINSLELGDSAVYFCASSPLPNTDTGELFFGEGSRLTVL.